These 28 T cell receptor beta chains share one sample of origin, sequenced in a study of blood T cells in healthy people across ages. Sample-barcoded 5' priming and a J-beta primer mix drove a second PCR of 7 to 11 cycles. TCRdb independently ran MiXCR on the 5' RACE reads; one entry per CDR3 protein. The repertoire includes roughly 720,000 distinct CDR3 sequences, about 55% of them detected once, and about 38% sits in the top ten. The sequenced material came from blood. Receptors were obtained from a man older than 75 in good health.

This clonotype was picked up a small number of times. The gene calls are TRBV10-3 and TRBJ2-5; TRBD1 or TRBD2 may be the D gene (6 bases each). Germline-derived CDR1 and CDR2 are ENHRY and SYGVKD. The CDR3 covers 15 residues. Trimming cost V 10 bases and J 1 base, with 19 bases left between them. The CDR3 sequence: CATRGGPSGQETQYF. The CDR3 region has the DNA TGTGCCACCAGAGGGGGGCCGTCGGGCCAAGAGACCCAGTACTTC.

The rearrangement joins TRBV29-1 to TRBJ2-7, with D uncertain. CDR3 length: 11 amino acids. V shed 5 bases and J shed 4 bases, with 9 bases lying between them. Germline loops: CDR1 SQVTM, CDR2 ANQGSEA. CDR3: CSVSQAYEQYF. The CDR3 DNA sequence: TGCAGCGTTAGCCAGGCTTACGAGCAGTACTTC.

V is TRBV18 and J is TRBJ2-7; no clear D. Germline values: CDR1 KGHSH, CDR2 LQKENI. The CDR3 is made up of 14 amino acids. Trimming stripped 2 bases from V and 6 bases from J, with 14 bases between. CDR3 residues: CASSPSGASPEQYF. DNA for the CDR3: TGTGCCAGCTCACCAAGTGGAGCGTCCCCCGAGCAGTACTTC. Combining the CDR3 with reference TRBV18 and TRBJ2-7 gives the whole variable domain NAGVMQNPRHLVRRRGQEARLRCSPMKGHSHVYWYRQLPEEGLKFMVYLQKENIIDESGMPKERFSAEFPKEGPSILRIQQVVRGDSAAYFCASSPSGASPEQYFGPGTRLTVT.

J is TRBJ1-2 and V is TRBV7-2; D is ambiguous. Per germline, CDR1 SGHTA and CDR2 FQGNSA. The ends were cut back, 7 bases at V and 4 bases at J, with 10 bases in the middle. CDR3 length equals 12 residues. CDR3 in DNA: TGTGCCAGCAACCCCTTGTTCTATGGCTACACCTTC. It is translated as CASNPLFYGYTF.

The rearrangement uses TRBV5-1 and TRBJ2-3; 7 positions agree with TRBD1. The J segment lost 2 bases and the V segment lost 0 bases, leaving 6 bases of the junction unmatched. Germline V CDR1 and CDR2: SGHRS, YFSETQ. This CDR3 is 16 amino acids long. Here the CDR3 DNA reads TGCGCCAGCAGCTTGGTAACCGGACAGGTCACAGATACGCAGTATTTT. Translation: CASSLVTGQVTDTQYF.

This chain links TRBV5-4 with TRBJ2-3; 7 bases are shared with TRBD2. The CDR3 runs 16 residues. Germline lookup yields CDR1 SGHNT and CDR2 YYREEE (reference sequence). The V segment lost 4 bases and the J segment 2 bases; nucleotides outside the gene matches: 10. CDR3 in DNA: TGTGCCAGCAGCCCCCCGCCGGGAGGCGTCACAGATACGCAGTATTTT. As protein: CASSPPPGGVTDTQYF. The full variable domain, with the rest looked up from reference TRBV5-4 and TRBJ2-3, is ETGVTQSPTHLIKTRGQQVTLRCSSQSGHNTVSWYQQALGQGPQFIFQYYREEENGRGNFPPRFSGLQFPNYSSELNVNALELDDSALYLCASSPPPGGVTDTQYFGPGTRLTVL.

The rearrangement links TRBV7-3 to TRBJ2-1; 8 bases match TRBD1. Losses at the gene ends were 4 bases for V and 6 bases for J; bases not matched to a gene: 8. CDR1 and CDR2 from the germline V gene are SGHTA and FQGTGA. This CDR3 spans 15 amino acids. CDR3 in DNA: TGTGCCAGCAGCTACCGGGACAGGAGCTTCAATGAGCAGTTCTTC. This codes for CASSYRDRSFNEQFF.

V and J are TRBV7-9 and TRBJ1-2; D gene ambiguous. This CDR3 has 13 amino acids. V was clipped by 5 bases and J by 7 bases, with 14 bases between them. Germline CDR1 SEHNR, CDR2 FQNEAQ (reference sequence). The CDR3, as DNA: TGTGCCAGCAGCAGCCCCCGGACGATTGGCTACACCTTC. Translated, it gives CASSSPRTIGYTF. Full variable domain (rest looked up from reference TRBV7-9 and TRBJ1-2): DTGVSQNPRHKITKRGQNVTFRCDPISEHNRLYWYRQTLGQGPEFLTYFQNEAQLEKSRLLSDRFSAERPKGSFSTLEIQRTEQGDSAMYLCASSSPRTIGYTFGSGTRLTVV.

This clonotype was seen a handful of times. The chain combines TRBV28 with TRBJ2-7; 8 nucleotides agree with TRBD1. This CDR3 has 14 residues. CDR1 MDHEN and CDR2 SYDVKM come from the germline V gene. V shed 6 bases and J 3 bases; nucleotides not matched to a gene: 7. CDR3 bases: TGTGCCAGCAGGGCGGACAGGGTCGTCTACGAGCAGTACTTC. It encodes CASRADRVVYEQYF.

The chain is built from TRBV18 and TRBJ1-3; TRBD1 is a possible D gene (6 bases). The germline V and J ends were trimmed by 3 bases and 3 bases, with 15 bases remaining between them. Per the germline V gene, CDR1 is KGHSH and CDR2 is LQKENI. The CDR3 contains 16 residues. The DNA of the CDR3 is TGTGCCAGCTCACCCAACCGGGGGGGCGTTGGAAACACCATATATTTT. Residues: CASSPNRGGVGNTIYF.

The chain is built from TRBV20-1 and TRBJ2-4; 10 bases match TRBD1. The closer fit of TRBJ2-7 to the DNA end suggests the J call may be wrong. Germline CDR1 reads DFQATT; CDR2 reads SNEGSKA (reference sequence). This CDR3 has 14 amino acids. The CDR3 here is CSAEGQGSSYEQYF. The CDR3 nucleotides read TGCAGTGCCGAGGGACAGGGGTCCTCCTACGAGCAGTACTTC.

The chain uses TRBV14 and TRBJ2-7, with D hard to call. From germline, CDR1 is SGHDN and CDR2 FVKESK. The CDR3 extends over 13 amino acids. Trimming took 3 bases from V and 3 from J, leaving 9 bases between them. CDR3 bases: TGTGCCAGCAGCCAGGGCCCCGTCTACGAGCAGTACTTC. Translated, it gives CASSQGPVYEQYF.

This rearrangement joins TRBV20-1 to TRBJ2-5, with 12 bases fitting TRBD2. The DNA matches TRBJ2-7 better at its end, which makes the J call doubtful. CDR3 length: 16 amino acids. Germline CDR1 reads DFQATT; CDR2 reads SNEGSKA (reference sequence). CDR3 in DNA: TGCAGTGCCGAATCTCCTCTAGCGGGAGGGATCTACGAGCAGTACTTC. Translating it yields CSAESPLAGGIYEQYF.

The chain links TRBV29-1 to TRBJ2-1; either TRBD1 or TRBD2 may fit D (7 bases each). Germline loops: CDR1 SQVTM, CDR2 ANQGSEA. Trimming cost V 5 bases and J 3 bases, with 17 bases left between them. This CDR3 has 15 residues. The CDR3 coding sequence is TGCAGCGTTCGTACAGGGGAGGGGGACTACAATGAGCAGTTCTTC. It codes for CSVRTGEGDYNEQFF.

V and J are TRBV10-3 and TRBJ2-1; 7 nucleotides align to TRBD2. The J call could be wrong; TRBJ2-7 is a better fit for the DNA end. This CDR3 spans 14 amino acids. Germline assignment: CDR1 ENHRY and CDR2 SYGVKD. The CDR3 reads CAAQSGTQYNEQYF. CDR3 DNA: TGTGCCGCCCAAAGCGGGACGCAATACAATGAGCAGTACTTC.

This clonotype was counted between two and nine times. The chain couples TRBV13 to TRBJ2-7; D remains unclear. The CDR3 sequence is 13 residues long. Germline assignment: CDR1 PRHDT and CDR2 FYEKMQ (reference sequence). Trimming stripped 6 bases from V and 1 base from J, with 10 bases between. The CDR3 bases are TGTGCCAGCAGATCCCCCAAGTCCTACGAGCAGTACTTC. Translated: CASRSPKSYEQYF.

This clonotype was observed a handful of times. This chain links TRBV4-2 with TRBJ2-1, with a possible D match to TRBD1 (6 bases). The J call may not be correct, given that the DNA end is closer to TRBJ2-7. CDR1 is LGHNA, CDR2 YNFKEQ, per germline. CDR3 size: 17 residues. The CDR3 spells CASSQEDGGPPYNEQYF. DNA for the CDR3: TGTGCCAGCAGCCAAGAAGATGGGGGCCCCCCTTACAATGAGCAGTACTTC.

The V call is TRBV7-3, the J call TRBJ2-1; tentatively, D is TRBD2 (5 bases). This CDR3 spans 17 amino acids. V was shortened by 6 bases and J by 4 bases, with 22 bases between the two germline ends. Germline values: CDR1 SGHTA, CDR2 FQGTGA. The CDR3 is CASRDEGSIAKYNEQFF. CDR3 nucleotides: TGTGCCAGCAGGGATGAGGGTTCGATAGCGAAATACAATGAGCAGTTCTTC.

This sequence joins TRBV28 and TRBJ2-7, with a weak D call TRBD2 (6 bases). Trimming took 3 bases from V and 7 from J, leaving 19 bases between them. This CDR3 is 15 amino acids long. CDR1 and CDR2 from the germline V gene are MDHEN and SYDVKM. CDR3 amino acids: CASSFGGATYNEQYF. DNA of the CDR3: TGTGCCAGCAGTTTTGGCGGGGCCACCTACAATGAGCAGTACTTC.

The V gene is TRBV4-2, the J gene TRBJ2-1; 13 nucleotides agree with TRBD2. The CDR3 is 20 residues long. Trimming took 1 base from V and 3 from J; bases not matched to a gene: 12. Per germline, CDR1 LGHNA and CDR2 YNFKEQ. In DNA, the CDR3 is TGTGCCAGCAGCCAAGGGAGGACTAGCGGGAGCGGGTTAGGCTACAATGAGCAGTTCTTC. It yields the protein CASSQGRTSGSGLGYNEQFF.

The chain is built from TRBV27 and TRBJ2-2; D call uncertain. This CDR3 has 13 residues. Trimming shortened V by 2 bases and J by 7 bases, and 8 bases separated the two germline ends. CDR1 MNHEY and CDR2 SMNVEV come from the germline V gene (reference sequence). CDR3: CASSLVYIGELFF. The CDR3 DNA follows: TGTGCCAGCAGTTTAGTTTATATCGGGGAGCTGTTTTTT.

CDR3 loop: CASSLAGTFFSGANVLTF. The DNA of the CDR3 is TGCGCCAGCAGCTTGGCTGGGACGTTCTTCTCTGGGGCCAACGTCCTGACTTTC. The chain has TRBV5-1 and TRBJ2-6; D is perhaps TRBD1 or TRBD2 (5 bases each). V gave up 0 bases and J gave up 0 bases, with 13 bases separating them. The CDR3 extends over 18 amino acids. Germline CDR1 SGHRS, CDR2 YFSETQ.

This clonotype was found once. The V call is TRBV5-6, the J call TRBJ1-4, with 10 nucleotides matching TRBD1. There are 16 residues in the CDR3. The germline CDR1 and CDR2 sequences are SGHDT and YYEEEE. Trimming cost V 0 bases and J 8 bases; bases outside gene matches: 7. In nucleotides, the CDR3 is TGTGCCAGCAGCTTGGCTAACCGGGACAGGGGAGAAAAACTGTTTTTT. Residues: CASSLANRDRGEKLFF.

This clonotype was counted only a few times. This chain joins TRBV27 and TRBJ2-2; 10 bases are a match to TRBD2. V lost 5 bases and J lost 4; bases outside the gene matches: 7. Germline CDR1 is MNHEY and CDR2 is SMNVEV (reference sequence). This CDR3 is built from 16 residues. The CDR3 loop is CASSRRLAGFTGELFF. The CDR3 DNA follows: TGTGCCAGCAGTCGCCGACTAGCGGGTTTCACCGGGGAGCTGTTTTTT.

The table lists this clonotype with a few counts. This chain uses TRBV10-3 with TRBJ2-4; D is perhaps TRBD2 (6 bases). The J call could be wrong; TRBJ2-7 is a better fit for the DNA end. The germline gives CDR1 ENHRY, CDR2 SYGVKD. The CDR3 sequence is 15 residues long. The CDR3 is CAISGGLQTRNEQYF. Here the CDR3 DNA reads TGTGCCATCAGTGGGGGACTTCAAACCAGGAACGAGCAGTACTTC.

The chain is built from TRBV6-2 or TRBV6-3 and TRBJ1-5; TRBD1 matches 7 bases. The CDR3 extends over 16 amino acids. Trimming at V came to 4 bases and at J to 5 bases, leaving 11 bases not matched to a gene. CDR1 and CDR2 (germline): MNHEY, SVGEGT. The CDR3 loop is CASSSHTRGTDQPQHF. CDR3 DNA: TGTGCCAGCAGTTCCCACACTCGAGGGACAGATCAGCCCCAGCATTTT.

The J gene is TRBJ1-1, the V gene TRBV29-1; 7 bases match TRBD1. The length of the CDR3 is 13 residues. Germline lookup yields CDR1 SQVTM and CDR2 ANQGSEA. After removal of 7 bases from V and 4 bases from J, the junction contained 9 bases not matched to a gene. Written as DNA, the CDR3 is TGCAGCGGTGGGACAGCAGCAAGCACTGAAGCTTTCTTT. This translates into CSGGTAASTEAFF.

The CDR3 coding sequence is TGCAGCGTTGAGTTCCGGGACCAAGAGACCCAGTACTTC. It encodes CSVEFRDQETQYF. The chain joins TRBV29-1 to TRBJ2-5; D gene unclear. With 3 bases removed from V and 0 bases from J, the gap between germline ends came to 8 bases. The CDR3 contains 13 residues. The germline gives CDR1 SQVTM, CDR2 ANQGSEA.